The 5 T cell receptor beta chains in this list originate from one sample, sequenced in a study of blood T cells in healthy people across ages. Then a second PCR, running about 6 to 12 cycles, was carried out with a sample-barcoded 5' primer and a J-beta primer mix. TCRdb re-analysed the 5' RACE reads in MiXCR, keeping a single row per CDR3 protein. The table includes about 1.7 million distinct CDR3 sequences, approximately 30% detected once. Specimen: blood. The source of these receptors is a woman aged 25 to 39 in good health.

The CDR3 region has the DNA TGTGCCAGCAGTGAGACAGGGGACCACGGGCAGTACTTC. It codes for CASSETGDHGQYF. V is TRBV2 and J is TRBJ2-7, with 8 bases identical to TRBD1. Trimming removed 3 bases from V and 9 bases from J; junction bases left unmatched: 7. The CDR3 contains 13 residues. The germline V gene has CDR1 SNHLY and CDR2 FYNNEI.

This clonotype has just a few counts. This chain joins TRBV20-1 and TRBJ1-5, with 8 bases matching TRBD1. Germline V CDR1 and CDR2: DFQATT, SNEGSKA (reference sequence). Losses at the gene ends were 2 bases for V and 9 bases for J; bases not matched to a gene: 6. The CDR3 is 13 amino acids. CDR3 coding DNA: TGCAGTGCTAGACCAGGGGGCCTTCTGCCCCAGCATTTT. It codes for CSARPGGLLPQHF.

This clonotype was seen a handful of times. The chain recombines TRBV30 with TRBJ2-7; D gene uncertain. With 1 base removed from V and 5 bases from J, the gap between germline ends came to 18 bases. This CDR3 contains 15 residues. CDR1 is GTSNPN, CDR2 SVGIG, per germline (reference sequence). The DNA for the CDR3 is TGTGCCTGGAGTGCCCAAGGAGCGAGAGGTGACGAGCAGTACTTC. Amino acid sequence: CAWSAQGARGDEQYF.

This clonotype was counted only a few times. The chain recombines TRBV3-1 with TRBJ2-3; TRBD2 matches 7 bases. Germline CDR1 LGHDT, CDR2 YNNKEL (reference sequence). The trim removed 2 bases at V and 7 bases at J, leaving 15 bases unmatched. The CDR3 covers 17 residues. The CDR3 here is CASSQNFGGGELHTQYF. In nucleotides, the CDR3 is TGTGCCAGCAGCCAAAATTTTGGCGGGGGAGAACTCCATACGCAGTATTTT.

The chain has TRBV2 and TRBJ1-2; D is undetermined. The length of the CDR3 is 14 residues. V was cut by 10 bases and J by 1 base, with 16 bases left in between. Germline CDR1 is SNHLY and CDR2 is FYNNEI. The CDR3 region is CATKLSTDNYGYTF. CDR3 sequence (DNA): TGTGCCACCAAACTGTCGACTGATAACTATGGCTACACCTTC. The full variable domain, completed using reference TRBV2 and TRBJ1-2, is EPEVTQTPSHQVTQMGQEVILRCVPISNHLYFYWYRQILGQKVEFLVSFYNNEISEKSEIFDDQFSVERPDGSNFTLKIRSTKLEDSAMYFCATKLSTDNYGYTFGSGTRLTVV.